This entry lists 6 T cell receptor beta chains sequenced from one sample in a study of cytomegalovirus exposure and HLA in healthy donors. In the PCR, 60 Vbeta and 13 Jbeta primers were used. TCRdb keeps only in-frame clones here, not all; method: immunoSEQ multiplex PCR. The data contain roughly 150,000 clones, 84% of them singletons. Sequencing was carried out using PBMCs. The receptor source for this set is a man in his thirties or forties in good health and CMV-seronegative.

This chain links TRBV19 with TRBJ2-1, with 8 positions matching TRBD2. V gave up 7 bases and J gave up 2 bases; unmatched junction bases: 10. From germline, CDR1 is LNHDA and CDR2 SQIVND (reference sequence). The CDR3 has 16 residues. The CDR3 nucleotides are TGTGCCAGTACCTTCGGGGCGGGGGGTCCCTACAATGAGCAGTTCTTC. This sequence encodes CASTFGAGGPYNEQFF.

This chain joins TRBV19 and TRBJ2-3, with TRBD2 matching 11 bases. The CDR3 is 16 residues long. V dropped 6 bases and J dropped 5; count of bases not matched to a gene: 10. CDR1 and CDR2 (germline): LNHDA, SQIVND (reference sequence). CDR3 sequence reads: CASSKGLADGGDTQYF. CDR3 bases: TGTGCCAGTAGCAAGGGACTAGCGGATGGAGGAGATACGCAGTATTTT.

Details on this clone: One end of the junction fails to match germline, which may point to a read error. The rearrangement links TRBV7-9 to TRBJ1-1; no clear D gene. There are 13 residues in the CDR3. Germline CDR1 SEHNR, CDR2 FQNEAQ (reference sequence). CDR3 residues: CSSSLVSRIEAFF. The CDR3 nucleotides read TGTTCCAGCAGCTTAGTAAGCCGCATTGAAGCTTTCTTT.

This chain links TRBV7-9 with TRBJ1-5; D uncertain. This CDR3 is built from 16 residues. Trimming stripped 4 bases from V and 3 bases from J, with 16 bases between. From germline, CDR1 is SEHNR and CDR2 FQNEAQ (reference sequence). The CDR3 DNA is TGTGCCAGCAGCTCCCTCGTGGGCGCGACCAATCAGCCCCAGCATTTT. This codes for CASSSLVGATNQPQHF.

The rearrangement uses TRBV21-1 and TRBJ2-7; TRBD1 reflects the table's D call only, with no check against the DNA. TRBV21-1 is listed as a pseudogene. The CDR3 is 15 amino acids. The DNA for the CDR3 is TGTGCCAGCAGGATAGGACCGACAGAGCCCTACGAGCAGTACTTC. Translating it yields CASRIGPTEPYEQYF.

The V and J genes are TRBV20-1 and TRBJ1-5, with D unresolved. Germline V gene lookup returns CDR1 DFQATT and CDR2 SNEGSKA (reference sequence). The CDR3 is 11 residues long. V was cut by 1 base and J by 6 bases, with 4 bases left in between. CDR3 in amino acids: CSARAGQPQHF. CDR3 sequence (DNA): TGCAGTGCTAGAGCGGGTCAGCCCCAGCATTTT.